This entry is about one TCR beta chain. Germline CDR1 is SGHNT and CDR2 is YYREEE (reference sequence). V dropped 3 bases and J dropped 4 bases, with 22 bases sitting between them. CDR3 length equals 17 residues. These data originate in a study of shared T cell receptors in the human thymus. Here immunoSEQ multiplex PCR was the method, and the copy in TCRdb shows in-frame clones only, minus some. The table records under 850,000 clones, over 75% of them present only once. The sample also formed part of further work on human thymus T cells. Per that paper: Finnish infants who were healthy and having corrective surgery for congenital heart defects made up the donors. In thymic and blood repertoires alike, V and J usage looked biased.

This TCR was sampled from a boy younger than two with a congenital heart defect. This sequence joins TRBV5-4 and TRBJ2-5; D is perhaps TRBD2 (7 bases). Sample: thymocytes. The CDR3 loop is CASSCDGGGSSGETQYF. CDR3 sequence (DNA): TGTGCCAGCAGCTGTGATGGGGGCGGGAGCAGCGGAGAGACCCAGTACTTC.